These 27 T cell receptor beta chains originate from one sample sequenced in a study of molecular identifiers for immune sequencing clone quantification. TCRdb ran MiXCR on the PCR reads and lists one entry per CDR3 protein. This repertoire shows 40,000 to 45,000 distinct CDR3 sequences, roughly a fifth found once; its top ten account for under 1.3%. Source material: naive CD8+ T cells from blood, with Jurkat cell RNA spiked in. Subset denoted: FACS-sorted CD8+CD4-CCR7+CD45RA+ naive T cells. The receptor source for this set is a human donor in good health. Some libraries in this study had Jurkat cell RNA spiked in.

This clonotype was seen repeatedly, ten times or more. The chain is built from TRBV4-1 and TRBJ2-7; possible D gene TRBD2, 6 bases. CDR3 length: 15 amino acids. V was trimmed by 2 bases and J by 4 bases, leaving 15 bases between them. Germline assignment: CDR1 MGHRA and CDR2 YSYEKL. In DNA, the CDR3 is TGCGCCAGCAGCCAAACACAGGCGGCGGGATACGAGCAGTACTTC. Amino acid sequence: CASSQTQAAGYEQYF.

Ten or more counts support this clonotype. V usage is TRBV7-6 and J usage is TRBJ2-7; D gene uncertain. This CDR3 region has 16 residues. Between the trimmed V and J ends, which lost 8 bases and 0 bases, there was a span of 20 bases. Germline lookup yields CDR1 SGHVS and CDR2 FNYEAQ. In nucleotides, the CDR3 is TGTGCCAGCGCCCCATCATCAAGAAAAAGCTCCTACGAGCAGTACTTC. The encoded protein is CASAPSSRKSSYEQYF.

This clonotype was counted many times. This chain connects TRBV19 to TRBJ1-2; possibly TRBD1 for D (5 bases). Trimming shortened V by 3 bases and J by 3 bases, and 14 bases separated the two germline ends. CDR1 and CDR2 (germline): LNHDA, SQIVND (reference sequence). CDR3 size: 15 residues. The CDR3 coding sequence is TGTGCCAGTAGTATCACGGCAGGGACTTACTATGGCTACACCTTC. Translating it yields CASSITAGTYYGYTF.

This clonotype was seen ten or more times. The chain joins TRBV4-3 to TRBJ2-1; 10 nucleotides line up with TRBD2. V lost 10 bases, J lost 4 bases, and 10 bases stayed unmatched. Germline V CDR1 and CDR2: LGHNA, YSLEER. CDR3 length equals 15 residues. CDR3 protein: CATTSGVGGYNEQFF. The CDR3 DNA is TGCGCCACCACTAGCGGGGTCGGGGGGTACAATGAGCAGTTCTTC.

The chain recombines TRBV7-8 with TRBJ2-3; 8 bases agree with TRBD2. This CDR3 has 16 residues. Looked up from germline, CDR1 is SGHVS and CDR2 is FQNEAQ. The junction had 5 bases not matched to a gene; V was cut back by 1 base and J by 2 bases. The CDR3 region is CASSLELADITDTQYF. Here the CDR3 DNA reads TGTGCCAGCAGCTTAGAACTAGCGGATATCACAGATACGCAGTATTTT.

The chain uses TRBV4-3 and TRBJ2-3; 9 bases match TRBD2. Germline CDR1 reads LGHNA; CDR2 reads YSLEER. The CDR3 sequence is 15 residues long. V gave up 6 bases and J gave up 0 bases; unmatched junction bases: 4. The CDR3 reads CASRLLAGSTDTQYF. The CDR3 nucleotides are TGCGCCAGCAGACTCCTAGCGGGGAGCACAGATACGCAGTATTTT.

This clonotype was seen at least ten times. The chain joins TRBV27 to TRBJ2-3; tentatively, D is TRBD1 or TRBD2 (5 bases each). CDR1 is MNHEY, CDR2 SMNVEV, per germline (reference sequence). Trimming pared 4 bases from V and 7 bases from J, leaving 27 bases between. The CDR3 covers 18 residues. CDR3 nucleotide sequence: TGTGCCAGCAGTTCCACCCCGAGACAGAGGGGCCTCCCACATACGCAGTATTTT. It is translated as CASSSTPRQRGLPHTQYF.

This clonotype was detected ten times or more. J is TRBJ2-6 and V is TRBV7-6; no definite D call. The CDR3 has 17 amino acids. Germline CDR1 is SGHVS and CDR2 is FNYEAQ. The V gene lost 2 bases and the J gene lost 1 base, with 12 bases spanning the gap. The CDR3 spells CASSLTPLGSGANVLTF. The CDR3 DNA follows: TGTGCCAGCAGCTTAACTCCCCTGGGGTCTGGGGCCAACGTCCTGACTTTC.

This clonotype was counted at least ten times. The J gene is TRBJ2-1, the V gene TRBV4-3; TRBD2 matches 10 bases. After removal of 4 bases from V and 9 bases from J, the junction contained 6 bases not matched to a gene. CDR3 length: 14 residues. Germline assignment: CDR1 LGHNA and CDR2 YSLEER. The CDR3: CASSPITSGVEQFF. The DNA of the CDR3 is TGCGCCAGCAGCCCAATTACTAGCGGGGTTGAGCAGTTCTTC.

The V gene is TRBV7-9, the J gene TRBJ2-1; TRBD2 matches at 7 bases. The V and J ends lost 8 bases and 0 bases, in that order; junction bases with no gene match: 16. The CDR3 runs 18 residues. From germline, CDR1 is SEHNR and CDR2 FQNEAQ (reference sequence). The CDR3 DNA reads TGTGCCAGCTTAGTGGGAGGGAGCCACAGGAGCTCCTACAATGAGCAGTTCTTC. It specifies CASLVGGSHRSSYNEQFF.

This clonotype was picked up many times. This CDR3 is CASSSRSYNEQFF. The CDR3 DNA sequence: TGTGCCAGCAGTTCGAGGTCCTACAATGAGCAGTTCTTC. The rearrangement uses TRBV12-3 or TRBV12-4 and TRBJ2-1; D remains ambiguous. The CDR3 runs 13 residues. V was shortened by 4 bases and J by 1 base, with 5 bases between the two germline ends.

This clonotype was seen at least ten times. For the CDR3, the DNA is TGTGCCTGGAGTGTCGGGCGCGAGCAGTACTTC. Residues: CAWSVGREQYF. This chain links TRBV30 with TRBJ2-7; D is ambiguous. V was clipped by 0 bases and J by 6 bases, with 6 bases between them. Per the germline V gene, CDR1 is GTSNPN and CDR2 is SVGIG (reference sequence). This CDR3 spans 11 amino acids.

This clonotype has at least ten counts. CDR3 DNA: TGTGCCAGCAGCTTCCTCTCCTACAATGAGCAGTTCTTC. Translated, it gives CASSFLSYNEQFF. This chain links TRBV7-2 with TRBJ2-1; no clear D. CDR1 is SGHTA, CDR2 FQGNSA, per germline. The CDR3 runs 13 residues. V lost 3 bases to trimming and J lost 0 bases, with 3 bases between them. Full variable domain (rest looked up from reference TRBV7-2 and TRBJ2-1): GAGVSQSPSNKVTEKGKDVELRCDPISGHTALYWYRQSLGQGLEFLIYFQGNSAPDKSGLPSDRFSAERTGGSVSTLTIQRTQQEDSAVYLCASSFLSYNEQFFGPGTRLTVL.

Details on this clonotype: This sequence may be a read error, since a much larger clone differs from it by one base. The chain employs TRBV12-3 or TRBV12-4 and TRBJ2-7, with TRBD2 identical over 7 bases. V lost 3 bases to trimming and J lost 6 bases; unmatched junction nucleotides: 11. This CDR3 contains 15 residues. CDR3 bases: TGTGCCAGCAGTTTCGCGGGGGACCCTGGGGGCGAGCAGTACTTC. It specifies CASSFAGDPGGEQYF.

In its sample, this clonotype was seen many times. The chain is built from TRBV7-9 and TRBJ2-3; D might be TRBD1 (5 bases). The CDR3 is 17 residues long. The ends were cut back, 1 base at V and 2 bases at J, with 16 bases in the middle. Germline V gene data show CDR1 as SEHNR and CDR2 as FQNEAQ (reference sequence). The DNA for the CDR3 is TGTGCCAGCAGCTTAGGGGATCTATGGGGCCACACAGATACGCAGTATTTT. It codes for CASSLGDLWGHTDTQYF.

This clonotype was counted many times. CDR3 loop: CASSFVLAGVVDEQFF. The CDR3 nucleotides read TGTGCCAGCAGCTTTGTGCTAGCGGGGGTAGTCGATGAGCAGTTCTTC. The gene calls are TRBV7-9 and TRBJ2-1; TRBD2 aligns across 10 bases. Losses at the gene ends were 3 bases for V and 8 bases for J; bases not matched to a gene: 10. The CDR3 covers 16 residues. Germline assignment: CDR1 SEHNR and CDR2 FQNEAQ (reference sequence).

A few counts support this clonotype. The rearrangement uses TRBV24-1 and TRBJ2-5, with D possibly matching TRBD2 (5 bases). Trimming pared 2 bases from V and 2 bases from J, leaving 5 bases between. Germline V gene sequence: CDR1 KGHDR, CDR2 SFDVKD. The CDR3 runs to 13 residues. The CDR3 DNA reads as TGTGCCACCAGTGATTGGACTCAAGAGACCCAGTACTTC. It yields the protein CATSDWTQETQYF.

This clonotype was seen at least ten times. The rearrangement uses TRBV11-2 and TRBJ2-5; possibly TRBD1 or TRBD2 for D (5 bases each). V lost 1 base, J lost 0 bases, and 9 bases lay in between. The germline CDR1 and CDR2 sequences are SGHAT and FQNNGV. This CDR3 contains 15 residues. The CDR3 is CASSLVWGYQETQYF. CDR3 DNA: TGTGCCAGCAGCTTAGTGTGGGGGTACCAAGAGACCCAGTACTTC.

In this sample, this clonotype turned up many times. The rearrangement links TRBV7-2 to TRBJ2-2; a weak D match, TRBD1 (5 bases). The CDR3 runs to 14 residues. Trimming cost V 5 bases and J 10 bases, with 17 bases left between them. The germline V gene has CDR1 SGHTA and CDR2 FQGNSA. CDR3 sequence reads: CASSPGPRPEELFF. The CDR3 coding sequence is TGTGCCAGCAGCCCAGGGCCGCGCCCGGAGGAGCTGTTTTTT.

The chain recombines TRBV5-1 with TRBJ2-5; 7 nucleotides line up with TRBD1. V dropped 1 base and J dropped 4; count of bases not matched to a gene: 10. Germline V gives CDR1 SGHRS, CDR2 YFSETQ. The CDR3 extends over 16 amino acids. The DNA for the CDR3 is TGCGCCAGCAGCTTGTTTCCAGGGGGAGACGGAGAGACCCAGTACTTC. It yields the protein CASSLFPGGDGETQYF.

The V and J genes are TRBV6-6 and TRBJ2-1; possibly TRBD1 for D (6 bases). From germline, CDR1 is MNHNY and CDR2 SVGAGI (reference sequence). The CDR3 has 13 amino acids. Trimming left V 6 bases short and J 4 bases short, with 10 bases between. This CDR3 is CASRTTGYNEQFF. Here the CDR3 DNA reads TGTGCCAGCAGAACAACAGGGTACAATGAGCAGTTCTTC.

About this clonotype itself: A clone one base away is much larger, so this may be a read error. The chain combines TRBV29-1 with TRBJ2-5; D is uncertain. V was shortened by 6 bases and J by 4 bases, with 18 bases between the two germline ends. The length of the CDR3 is 14 residues. Germline V gene data show CDR1 as SQVTM and CDR2 as ANQGSEA. The CDR3 coding sequence is TGCAGCGTGACACCTGCAGAAAGACGAGAGACCCAGTACTTC. It specifies CSVTPAERRETQYF.

This clonotype has ten or more counts. The rearrangement joins TRBV25-1 to TRBJ2-3; 8 nucleotides agree with TRBD1. The CDR3 has 15 residues. Trimming cost V 2 bases and J 6 bases; bases outside gene matches: 7. The germline V gene encodes CDR1 MGHDK and CDR2 SYGVNS. CDR3 amino acids: CASSELVTGEDTQYF. CDR3 bases: TGTGCCAGCAGTGAACTAGTGACAGGGGAGGATACGCAGTATTTT.

This clonotype was detected ten times or more. The rearrangement joins TRBV7-8 to TRBJ1-1, with D perhaps matching TRBD1 (6 bases). The germline CDR1 and CDR2 sequences are SGHVS and FQNEAQ. This CDR3 has 13 residues. V lost 3 bases and J lost 11, with 16 bases in between. The CDR3 here is CASSFGTGHGAFF. The CDR3 DNA reads as TGTGCCAGCAGCTTTGGCACGGGACATGGGGCTTTCTTT.

The chain recombines TRBV29-1 with TRBJ1-1; no reliable D call. The CDR3 extends over 14 amino acids. Trimming cost V 5 bases and J 5 bases, with 18 bases left between them. Germline-derived CDR1 and CDR2 are SQVTM and ANQGSEA. The CDR3 here is CSVYQGLVYTEAFF. The CDR3 DNA sequence: TGCAGCGTTTATCAAGGGTTAGTTTATACTGAAGCTTTCTTT.

This clonotype was recorded many times. The chain has TRBV2 and TRBJ1-1; D remains unclear. Germline V lookup: CDR1 SNHLY, CDR2 FYNNEI. This CDR3 has 11 amino acids. V gave up 3 bases and J gave up 2 bases, with 1 base separating them. CDR3 protein: CASSDNTEAFF. The CDR3 coding sequence is TGTGCCAGCAGTGACAACACTGAAGCTTTCTTT.

This clonotype was detected ten times or more. The rearrangement links TRBV6-5 to TRBJ2-7; 13 bases are a match to TRBD2. V trimming: 7 bases; J trimming: 5 bases; junction bases outside the gene matches: 5. Germline loops: CDR1 MNHEY, CDR2 SVGAGI. This CDR3 is 14 amino acids long. CDR3 in DNA: TGTGCCAGCACCTCCGGGACTAGCGGGGACGAGCAGTACTTC. Translating gives CASTSGTSGDEQYF.